This T cell receptor beta chain appears in the sequencing data of a study of T cell responses to AZD1222 COVID-19 vaccine. Points from the study as a whole: Spike-wide vaccine-associated CD4 TCRs dominated at 160-218 and 743-854. In the spike-specific TCR repertoire, nearly half reportedly target unmutated variant regions. Baseline serology detected seropositivity in only six AZD1222 recipients. Researchers took repertoire samples only after the peak T cell response had come.

Remarks on this clone: Its antigen is still unknown.

Method: immunoSEQ multiplex PCR; TCRdb's copy keeps in-frame clones and lacks some. Of some 100,000 clones detected, around 90% appear once; the ten largest clones hold more than 10%. CDR1 and CDR2 (germline): SGHNT, YYREEE (reference sequence). The V and J ends lost 0 bases and 4 bases, in that order; junction bases with no gene match: 4. The CDR3 runs 15 residues. This chain connects TRBV5-4 to TRBJ2-7; TRBD2 matches 10 bases. The source was peripheral blood, collected on day 0 of MenACWY control vaccination. This receptor was taken from an adult in good health. CDR3 nucleotides: TGTGCCAGCAGCTTGGCGACTAGCGGGCCGTACGAGCAGTACTTC. Encoded protein: CASSLATSGPYEQYF.